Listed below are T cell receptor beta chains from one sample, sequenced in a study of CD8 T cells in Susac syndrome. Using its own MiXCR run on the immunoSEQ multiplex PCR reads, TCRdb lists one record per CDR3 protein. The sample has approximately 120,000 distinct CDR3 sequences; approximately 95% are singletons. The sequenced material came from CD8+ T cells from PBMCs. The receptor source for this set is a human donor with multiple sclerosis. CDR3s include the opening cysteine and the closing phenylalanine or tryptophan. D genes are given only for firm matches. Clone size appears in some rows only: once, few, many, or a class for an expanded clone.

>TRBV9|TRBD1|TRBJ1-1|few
TGTGCCAGTAGTGCGGGACAGGGGAACACTGAAGCTTTCTTT
CASSAGQGNTEAFF
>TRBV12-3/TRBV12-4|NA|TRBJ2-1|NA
TGTGCCAGCAGTTTAGGGTCCGGGGCCTACAATGAGCAGTTCTTC
CASSLGSGAYNEQFF
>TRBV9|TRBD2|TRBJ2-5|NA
TGTGCCAGCAGCGAGGGACTAGCGGTAAACGGGGAGACCCAGTACTTC
CASSEGLAVNGETQYF
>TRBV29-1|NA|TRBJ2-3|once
TGCAGCGTTGAAGGTGGGGCCTCAAGGACAGATACGCAGTATTTT
CSVEGGASRTDTQYF
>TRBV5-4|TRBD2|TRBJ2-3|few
TGTGCCAGCAGCTTACGGACTAGCGGGATCACAGATACGCAGTATTTT
CASSLRTSGITDTQYF
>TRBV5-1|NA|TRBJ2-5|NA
TGCGCCAGCAGCTGGGGAGCAAGGCGGGAGACCCAGTACTTC
CASSWGARRETQYF
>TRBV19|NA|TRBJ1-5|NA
TGTGCCAGTAGTATTGGTTCAGGGGTGGGACAGCCCCAGCATTTT
CASSIGSGVGQPQHF
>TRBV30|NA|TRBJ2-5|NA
TGTGCCTGGAGTGTAGGGGACCAAGAGACCCAGTACTTC
CAWSVGDQETQYF
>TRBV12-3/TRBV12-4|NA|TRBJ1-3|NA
TGTGCCAGCAGTTCCGGGACCGGGAACACCATATATTTT
CASSSGTGNTIYF
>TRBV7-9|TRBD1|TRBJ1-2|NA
TGTGCCAGCAGCTTAGGGGACAGACGCAATGGCTACACCTTC
CASSLGDRRNGYTF
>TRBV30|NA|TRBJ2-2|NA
TGTGCCTGGAGCGACAACACCGGGGAGCTGTTTTTT
CAWSDNTGELFF
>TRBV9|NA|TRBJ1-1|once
TGTGCCAGCAGCGTAGAGGGCAGAGCTGAAGCTTTCTTT
CASSVEGRAEAFF
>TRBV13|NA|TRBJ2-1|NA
TGTGCCAGCAGCTTCAAGGGGGGTTACAATGAGCAGTTCTTC
CASSFKGGYNEQFF
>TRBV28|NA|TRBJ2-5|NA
TGTGCCAGCAGTTTCCCCCGGACTATCCAAGAGACCCAGTACTTC
CASSFPRTIQETQYF
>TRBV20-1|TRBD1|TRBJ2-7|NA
TGCAGTGCTCCCTCTCGACAGGGCCCTATCTCCTACGAGCAGTACTTC
CSAPSRQGPISYEQYF
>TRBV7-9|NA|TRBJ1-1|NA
TGTGCCAGCAGCTCCGAGCGGGGGGCTGACACTGAAGCTTTCTTT
CASSSERGADTEAFF
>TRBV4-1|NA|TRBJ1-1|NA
TGCGCCAGCAGCCAAGTGGACACCTTGAACACTGAAGCTTTCTTT
CASSQVDTLNTEAFF
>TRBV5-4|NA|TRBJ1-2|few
TGTGCCAGCAGCTTGTATACAGGGAGCGACTATGGCTACACCTTC
CASSLYTGSDYGYTF
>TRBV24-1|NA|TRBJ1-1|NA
TGTGCCACGGAGGCAGGGTTGGGCACTGAAGCTTTCTTT
CATEAGLGTEAFF
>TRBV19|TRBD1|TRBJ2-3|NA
TGTGCCGCTCAAGGGGACAGGGTAACAGATACGCAGTATTTT
CAAQGDRVTDTQYF
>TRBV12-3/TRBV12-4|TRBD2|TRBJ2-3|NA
TGTGCCAGCAGGGACGCGGGGGGGTCGGAGGATACGCAGTATTTT
CASRDAGGSEDTQYF
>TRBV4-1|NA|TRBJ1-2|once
TGCGCCAGCAGCCAAGACCTCAGTCTCTATGGCTACACCTTC
CASSQDLSLYGYTF
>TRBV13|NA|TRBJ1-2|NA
TGTGCCAGCAGCTTACCCGCGTTCGGCTACACCTTC
CASSLPAFGYTF
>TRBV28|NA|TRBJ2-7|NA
TGTGCCAGCAGTTCGATATCCGTGTACTTC
CASSSISVYF
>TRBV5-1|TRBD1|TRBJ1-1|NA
TGCGCCAGCAGCTTACCAGGGGGGGTTAACACTGAAGCTTTCTTT
CASSLPGGVNTEAFF
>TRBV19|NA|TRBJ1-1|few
TGTGCCAGTAGTCTGGGACGGGGAGGGACTGAAGCTTTCTTT
CASSLGRGGTEAFF
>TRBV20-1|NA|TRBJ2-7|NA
TGCAGTGCTAGGGGCACCAGCTCCTACGAGCAGTACTTC
CSARGTSSYEQYF
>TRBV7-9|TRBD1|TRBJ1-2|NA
TGTGCCAGCGGACCAGGGGGACCCTACGGCTACACCTTC
CASGPGGPYGYTF
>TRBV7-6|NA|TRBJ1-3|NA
TGTGCCAGCAGCTCGCATCGTTTGGGACGGGAAGACACCATATATTTT
CASSSHRLGREDTIYF
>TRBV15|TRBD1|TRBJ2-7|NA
TGTGCCACCAGCAGAGATCGCCCAGGGGGTTCCTACGAGCAGTACTTC
CATSRDRPGGSYEQYF
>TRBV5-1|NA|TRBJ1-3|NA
TGCGCCAGCAGCTACCGGACGGGTGACACCATATATTTT
CASSYRTGDTIYF
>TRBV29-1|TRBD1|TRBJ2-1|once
TGCAGCGTTGAGTTAGGGGGCCCTGACAATGAGCAGTTCTTC
CSVELGGPDNEQFF
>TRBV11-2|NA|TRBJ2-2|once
TGTGCCAGCAGCCATAGATGGACAGCCCTTTACGGGGAGCTGTTTTTT
CASSHRWTALYGELFF
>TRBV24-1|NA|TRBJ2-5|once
TGTGCCACCAGTGAGACACGGGCCAAAGAGACCCAGTACTTC
CATSETRAKETQYF
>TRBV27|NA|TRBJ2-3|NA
TGTGCCAGCAGTTTTGGAGTTACAGATACGCAGTATTTT
CASSFGVTDTQYF
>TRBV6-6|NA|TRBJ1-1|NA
TGTGCCAGCATCAGGGCCCGGGGAACTGAAGCTTTCTTT
CASIRARGTEAFF
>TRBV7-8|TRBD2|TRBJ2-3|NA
TGTGCCAGCAGCTTACATTCCCTCTTAGGCATAGCGGGAGATGTAACAGATACGCAGTATTTT
CASSLHSLLGIAGDVTDTQYF
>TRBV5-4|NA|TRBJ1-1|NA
TGTGCCAGCAGCTCGAGAGGTACCACTGAAGCTTTCTTT
CASSSRGTTEAFF
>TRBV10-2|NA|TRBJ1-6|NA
TGCGCCAGCAGTCGACGGAATAATTCACCCCTCCACTTT
CASSRRNNSPLHF
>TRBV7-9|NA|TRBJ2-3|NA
TGTGCCAGCAGCTTAATTGGTAGCACAGATACGCAGTATTTT
CASSLIGSTDTQYF
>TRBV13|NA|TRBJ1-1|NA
TGTGCCAGCAGCTTATTCGTGAGGACTGAAGCTTTCTTT
CASSLFVRTEAFF
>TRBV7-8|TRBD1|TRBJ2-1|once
TGTGCCAGCAGCTTAGGGACCGGGACAGGGGGGATTAATGAGCAGTTCTTC
CASSLGTGTGGINEQFF
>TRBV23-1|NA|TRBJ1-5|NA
TGCGCCAGCAGTCAAGCAGGACAGAAAAGCAATCAGCCCCAGCATTTT
CASSQAGQKSNQPQHF
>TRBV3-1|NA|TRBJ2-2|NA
TGTGCCAGCAGCCAAGACAGGGGTGTCACCGGGGAGCTGTTTTTT
CASSQDRGVTGELFF
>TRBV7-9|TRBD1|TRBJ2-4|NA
TGTGCCACTACGACGACAGGGGACAAAAACATTCAGTACTTC
CATTTTGDKNIQYF
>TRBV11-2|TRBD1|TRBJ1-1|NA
TGTGCCAGCAGCTTAGACAGGGGGCAGGACACTGAAGCTTTCTTT
CASSLDRGQDTEAFF
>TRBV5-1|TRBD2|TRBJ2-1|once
TGCGCCAGCACCCTAGCGGGAAGAGGATCCTACAATGAGCAGTTCTTC
CASTLAGRGSYNEQFF
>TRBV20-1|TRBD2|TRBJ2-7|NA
TGCAGTGCCCCGGGACTAGCGGGCTACGAGCAGTACTTC
CSAPGLAGYEQYF
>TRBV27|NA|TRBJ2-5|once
TGTGCCAGCAGTCTCCCCGAGGGGACCCAGTACTTC
CASSLPEGTQYF
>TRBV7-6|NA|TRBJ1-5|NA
TGTGCCAGCAGCCCAAGGGGGGCAGGGCAGCCCCAGCATTTT
CASSPRGAGQPQHF
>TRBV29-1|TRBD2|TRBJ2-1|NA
TGCAGCGTTGAAACCGTACTAGCGGGCCTCTACAATGAGCAGTTCTTC
CSVETVLAGLYNEQFF
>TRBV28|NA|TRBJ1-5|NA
TGTGCCAGCGTCCCGGGTCCCGGTCAGCCCCAGCATTTT
CASVPGPGQPQHF
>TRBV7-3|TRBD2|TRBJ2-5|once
TGTGCCAGCAGTTACTCCCGGCGGGAGGGAAAAGAGACCCAGTACTTC
CASSYSRREGKETQYF
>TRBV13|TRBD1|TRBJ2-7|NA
TGTGCCAGCAGCTTGGGACAGGGTGCTAACTACGAGCAGTACTTC
CASSLGQGANYEQYF
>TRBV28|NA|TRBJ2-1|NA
TGTGCCAGCAGTTTATGGGAGGACGGGAAAGTCAATGAGCAGTTCTTC
CASSLWEDGKVNEQFF
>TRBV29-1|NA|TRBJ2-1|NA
TGCAGCGTTGATTTTTTGCGCTCTGAGTTCTTC
CSVDFLRSEFF
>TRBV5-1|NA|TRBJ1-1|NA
TGCGCCAGCAGCTTGGAGGGGCATATGAACACTGAAGCTTTCTTT
CASSLEGHMNTEAFF